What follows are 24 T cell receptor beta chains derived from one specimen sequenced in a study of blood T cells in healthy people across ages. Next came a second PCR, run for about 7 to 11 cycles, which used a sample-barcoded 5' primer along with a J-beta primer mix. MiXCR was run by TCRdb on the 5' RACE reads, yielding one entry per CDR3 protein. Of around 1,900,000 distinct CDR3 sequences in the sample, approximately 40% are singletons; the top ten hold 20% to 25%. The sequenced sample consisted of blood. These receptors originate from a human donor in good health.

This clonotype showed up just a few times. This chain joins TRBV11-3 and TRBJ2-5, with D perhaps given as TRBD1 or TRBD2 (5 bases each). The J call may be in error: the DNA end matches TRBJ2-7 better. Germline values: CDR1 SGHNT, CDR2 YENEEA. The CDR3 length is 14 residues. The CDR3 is CASSLTGARNEQYF. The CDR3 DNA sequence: TGTGCCAGCAGCTTAACCGGGGCGCGGAACGAGCAGTACTTC.

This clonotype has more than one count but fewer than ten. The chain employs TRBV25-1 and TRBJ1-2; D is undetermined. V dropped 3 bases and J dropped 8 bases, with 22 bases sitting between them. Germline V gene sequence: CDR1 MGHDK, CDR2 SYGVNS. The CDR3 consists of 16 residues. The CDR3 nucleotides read TGTGCCAGCAGTGACCTGGGGTGGCGATCCGCCGAGGGCTACACCTTC. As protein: CASSDLGWRSAEGYTF.

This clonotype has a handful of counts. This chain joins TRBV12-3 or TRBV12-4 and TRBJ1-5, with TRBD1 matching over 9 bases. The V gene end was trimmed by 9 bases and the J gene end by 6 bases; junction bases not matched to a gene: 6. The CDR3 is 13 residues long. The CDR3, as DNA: TGTGCCAGTGGAACAGGGGGCAGTCAGCCCCAGCATTTT. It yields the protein CASGTGGSQPQHF.

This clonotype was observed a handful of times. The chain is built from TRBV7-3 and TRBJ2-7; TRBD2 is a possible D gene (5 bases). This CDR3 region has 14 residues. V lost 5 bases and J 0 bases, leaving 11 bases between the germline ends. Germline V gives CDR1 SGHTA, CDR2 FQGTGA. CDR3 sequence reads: CASSTAGNSYEQYF. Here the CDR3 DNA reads TGTGCCAGCAGCACTGCGGGCAACTCCTACGAGCAGTACTTC.

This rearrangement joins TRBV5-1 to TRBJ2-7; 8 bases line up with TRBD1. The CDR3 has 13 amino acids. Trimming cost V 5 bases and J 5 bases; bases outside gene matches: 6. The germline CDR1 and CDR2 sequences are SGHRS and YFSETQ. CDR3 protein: CASSNQGANEQYF. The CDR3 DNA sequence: TGCGCCAGCAGTAATCAGGGGGCCAACGAGCAGTACTTC.

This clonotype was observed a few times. CDR3 DNA: TGTGCCAGCAGTTCCTGGCTAGCGGGGGACGACAATGAGCAGTTCTTC. Amino acid sequence: CASSSWLAGDDNEQFF. V is TRBV6-5 and J is TRBJ2-1; 10 bases line up with TRBD2. V gave up 4 bases and J gave up 5 bases; unmatched junction bases: 8. This CDR3 is built from 16 residues. Looked up from germline, CDR1 is MNHEY and CDR2 is SVGAGI.

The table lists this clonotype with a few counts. The CDR3 reads CATSDSLGAAATLNTQYF. The CDR3 DNA is TGTGCCACCAGTGATTCGCTTGGGGCCGCGGCGACACTAAATACGCAGTATTTT. V is TRBV24-1 and J is TRBJ2-3; D might be TRBD1 (5 bases). Germline V lookup: CDR1 KGHDR, CDR2 SFDVKD. The length of the CDR3 is 18 residues. Trimming removed 2 bases from V and 7 bases from J, with 24 bases in between.

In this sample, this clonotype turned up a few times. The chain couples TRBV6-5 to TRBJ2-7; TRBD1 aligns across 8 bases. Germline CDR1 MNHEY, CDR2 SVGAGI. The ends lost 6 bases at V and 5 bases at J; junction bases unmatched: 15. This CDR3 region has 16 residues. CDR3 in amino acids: CASRALTGGMRNEQYF. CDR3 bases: TGTGCCAGCAGGGCACTCACAGGGGGAATGCGTAACGAGCAGTACTTC.

For the CDR3, the DNA is TGTGCCAGCAGCTTAATGGGACAGATTCGGAATGAGCAGTTCTTC. Its translation: CASSLMGQIRNEQFF. The chain combines TRBV7-3 with TRBJ2-1, with 7 bases aligning to TRBD1. Losses at the gene ends were 1 base for V and 7 bases for J; bases not matched to a gene: 7. The CDR3 sequence is 15 residues long. CDR1 and CDR2 from the germline V gene are SGHTA and FQGTGA.

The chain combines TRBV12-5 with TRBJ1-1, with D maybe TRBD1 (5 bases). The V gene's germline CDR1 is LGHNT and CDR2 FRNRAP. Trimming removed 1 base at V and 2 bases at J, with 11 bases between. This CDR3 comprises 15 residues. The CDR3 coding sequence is TGTGCTAGTGGTTTGGGGGGGTCCTATAACACTGAAGCTTTCTTT. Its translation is CASGLGGSYNTEAFF.

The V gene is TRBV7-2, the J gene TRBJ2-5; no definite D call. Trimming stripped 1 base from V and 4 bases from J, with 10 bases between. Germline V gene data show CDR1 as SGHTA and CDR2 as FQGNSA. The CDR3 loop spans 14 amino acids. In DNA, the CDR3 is TGTGCCAGCAGCTTAGTGGGCCCTCTAGAGACCCAGTACTTC. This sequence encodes CASSLVGPLETQYF.

The CDR3 DNA reads TGTGCCACCAGGGATGACAGTCGAAGCACAGATACGCAGTATTTT. Amino acid sequence: CATRDDSRSTDTQYF. This chain links TRBV24-1 with TRBJ2-3; the D gene is possibly TRBD1 (5 bases). This CDR3 comprises 15 residues. Germline CDR1 KGHDR, CDR2 SFDVKD. The V end was cut by 7 bases, the J end by 0 bases, with 13 bases between.

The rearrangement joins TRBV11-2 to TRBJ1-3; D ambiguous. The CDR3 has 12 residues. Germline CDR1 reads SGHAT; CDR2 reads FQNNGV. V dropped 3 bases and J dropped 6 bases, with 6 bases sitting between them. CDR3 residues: CASSFGLNTIYF. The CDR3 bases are TGTGCCAGCAGCTTCGGACTAAACACCATATATTTT.

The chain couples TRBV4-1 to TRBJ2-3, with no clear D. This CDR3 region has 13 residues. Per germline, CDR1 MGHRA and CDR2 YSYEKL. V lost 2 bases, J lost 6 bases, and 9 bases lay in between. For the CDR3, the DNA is TGCGCCAGCAGCCAACATCTCCCGGATACGCAGTATTTT. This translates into CASSQHLPDTQYF.

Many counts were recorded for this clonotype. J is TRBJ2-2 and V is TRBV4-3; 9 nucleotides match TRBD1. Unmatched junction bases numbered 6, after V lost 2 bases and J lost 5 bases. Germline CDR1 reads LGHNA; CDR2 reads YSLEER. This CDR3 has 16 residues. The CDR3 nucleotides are TGCGCCAGCAGCCAATCCCGGGACAGGGTTACCGGGGAGCTGTTTTTT. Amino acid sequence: CASSQSRDRVTGELFF.

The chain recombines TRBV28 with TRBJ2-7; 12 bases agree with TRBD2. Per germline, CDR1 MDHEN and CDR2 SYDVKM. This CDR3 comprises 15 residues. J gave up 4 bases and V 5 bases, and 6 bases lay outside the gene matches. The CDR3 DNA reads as TGTGCCAGCAGTCTAGCGGGGGGGCCTCCGTACGAGCAGTACTTC. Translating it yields CASSLAGGPPYEQYF.

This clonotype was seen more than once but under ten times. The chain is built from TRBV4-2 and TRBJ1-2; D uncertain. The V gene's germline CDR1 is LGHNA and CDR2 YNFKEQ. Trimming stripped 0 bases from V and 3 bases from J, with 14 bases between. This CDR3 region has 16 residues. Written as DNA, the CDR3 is TGTGCCAGCAGCCAAGAGTCGGAGGGTGAAGACTATGGCTACACCTTC. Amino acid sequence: CASSQESEGEDYGYTF.

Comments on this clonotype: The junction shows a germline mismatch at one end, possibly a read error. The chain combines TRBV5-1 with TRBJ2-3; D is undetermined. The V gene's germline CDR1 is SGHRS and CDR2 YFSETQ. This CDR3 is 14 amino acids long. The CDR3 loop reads CASRLRPRTDTQYF. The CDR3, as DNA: TGCGCCAGCCGCTTGAGACCTCGCACAGATACGCAGTATTTT.

CDR3 coding DNA: TGCAGTGTAAGAGGGACGGCCCACGAGCAGTACTTC. Its translation: CSVRGTAHEQYF. This chain connects TRBV20-1 to TRBJ2-7; D is perhaps TRBD1 or TRBD2 (5 bases each). CDR1 is DFQATT and CDR2 is SNEGSKA in the germline V gene (reference sequence). There are 12 residues in the CDR3. Trimming pared 7 bases from V and 5 bases from J, leaving 15 bases between.

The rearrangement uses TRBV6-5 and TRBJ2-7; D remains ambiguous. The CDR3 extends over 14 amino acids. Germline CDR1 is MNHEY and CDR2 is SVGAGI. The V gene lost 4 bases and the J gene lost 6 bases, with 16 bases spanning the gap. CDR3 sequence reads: CASSSNPARVEQYF. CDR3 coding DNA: TGTGCCAGCAGTTCCAACCCCGCAAGGGTCGAGCAGTACTTC.

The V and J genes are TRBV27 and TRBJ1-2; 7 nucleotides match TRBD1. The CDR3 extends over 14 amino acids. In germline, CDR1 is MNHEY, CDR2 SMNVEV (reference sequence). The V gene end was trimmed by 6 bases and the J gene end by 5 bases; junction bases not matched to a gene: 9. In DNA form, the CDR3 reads TGTGCCAGCAGCCCCGGGACAGTAATTTATGGCTACACCTTC. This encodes CASSPGTVIYGYTF.

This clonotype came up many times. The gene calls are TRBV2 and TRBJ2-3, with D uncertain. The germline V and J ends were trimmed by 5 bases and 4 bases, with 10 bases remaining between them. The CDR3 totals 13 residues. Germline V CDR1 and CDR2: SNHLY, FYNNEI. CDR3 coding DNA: TGTGCCAGCAGTTTGCAGTGGGCAGATACGCAGTATTTT. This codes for CASSLQWADTQYF.

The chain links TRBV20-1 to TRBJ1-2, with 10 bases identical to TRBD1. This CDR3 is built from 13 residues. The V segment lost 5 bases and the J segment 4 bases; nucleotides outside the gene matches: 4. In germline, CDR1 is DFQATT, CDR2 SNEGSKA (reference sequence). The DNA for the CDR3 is TGCAGTGCTGGGACAGGGGTTGGCTATGGCTACACCTTC. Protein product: CSAGTGVGYGYTF.

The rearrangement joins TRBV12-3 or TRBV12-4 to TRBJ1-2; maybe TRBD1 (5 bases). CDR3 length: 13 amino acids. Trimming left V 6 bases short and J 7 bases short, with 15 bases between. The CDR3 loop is CASSPGLGLGYTF. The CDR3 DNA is TGTGCCAGCAGCCCCGGTTTGGGACTTGGCTACACCTTC.